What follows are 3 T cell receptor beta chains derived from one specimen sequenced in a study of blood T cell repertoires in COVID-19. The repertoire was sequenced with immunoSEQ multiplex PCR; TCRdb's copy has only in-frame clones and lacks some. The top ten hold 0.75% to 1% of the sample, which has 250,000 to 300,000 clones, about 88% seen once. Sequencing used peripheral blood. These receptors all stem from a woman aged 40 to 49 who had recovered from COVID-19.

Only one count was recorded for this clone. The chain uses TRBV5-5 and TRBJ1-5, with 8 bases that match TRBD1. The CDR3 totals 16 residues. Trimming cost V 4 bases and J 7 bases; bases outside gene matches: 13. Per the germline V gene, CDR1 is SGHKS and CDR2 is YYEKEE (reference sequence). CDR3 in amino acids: CASSPLGQGAGQPQHF. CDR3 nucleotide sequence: TGTGCCAGCAGCCCCCTTGGTCAGGGGGCTGGCCAGCCCCAGCATTTT.

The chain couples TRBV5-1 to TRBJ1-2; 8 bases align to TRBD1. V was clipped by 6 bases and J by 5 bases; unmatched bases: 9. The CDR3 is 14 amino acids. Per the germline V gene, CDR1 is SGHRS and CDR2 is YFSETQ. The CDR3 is CASNPGTGLYGYTF. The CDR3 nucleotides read TGCGCCAGCAACCCAGGGACAGGCCTATATGGCTACACCTTC. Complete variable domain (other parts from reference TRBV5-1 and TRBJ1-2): KAGVTQTPRYLIKTRGQQVTLSCSPISGHRSVSWYQQTPGQGLQFLFEYFSETQRNKGNFPGRFSGRQFSNSRSEMNVSTLELGDSALYLCASNPGTGLYGYTFGSGTRLTVV.

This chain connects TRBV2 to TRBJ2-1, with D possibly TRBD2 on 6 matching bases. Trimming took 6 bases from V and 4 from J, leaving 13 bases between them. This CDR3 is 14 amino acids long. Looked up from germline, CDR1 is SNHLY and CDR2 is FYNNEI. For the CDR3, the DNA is TGTGCCAGCAGCGGTGCCCGGGAGTACAATGAGCAGTTCTTC. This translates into CASSGAREYNEQFF.